The 22 T cell receptor beta chains below come from one sample, sequenced in a study of control samples from healthy donors and cancer patients. The data were produced by immunoSEQ multiplex PCR, yet TCRdb's version contains in-frame clones alone and is incomplete. The sample lists approximately 100,000 clones; roughly 82% were seen once. The material sequenced was blood. Receptors originate from a man aged 55 to 70 in good health.

The chain is built from TRBV2 and TRBJ2-5; 15 bases map to TRBD2. Per germline, CDR1 SNHLY and CDR2 FYNNEI. V dropped 6 bases and J dropped 5; count of bases not matched to a gene: 7. The CDR3 runs to 16 residues. CDR3 sequence (DNA): TGTGCCAGCAGAAGGACTAGCGGGGGGGTTACGGAGACCCAGTACTTC. Translation: CASRRTSGGVTETQYF. The full variable domain, completed using reference TRBV2 and TRBJ2-5, is EPEVTQTPSHQVTQMGQEVILRCVPISNHLYFYWYRQILGQKVEFLVSFYNNEISEKSEIFDDQFSVERPDGSNFTLKIRSTKLEDSAMYFCASRRTSGGVTETQYFGPGTRLLVL.

V usage is TRBV9 and J usage is TRBJ1-1, with a tentative D call TRBD1 (5 bases). Germline V lookup: CDR1 SGDLS, CDR2 YYNGEE. This CDR3 contains 14 residues. Trimming shortened V by 1 base and J by 8 bases, and 15 bases separated the two germline ends. CDR3 sequence reads: CASSVKPGPGEAFF. The CDR3 DNA is TGTGCCAGCAGCGTAAAGCCAGGGCCGGGGGAAGCTTTCTTT. Looking up the rest from reference TRBV9 and TRBJ1-1 gives the full variable domain: DSGVTQTPKHLITATGQRVTLRCSPRSGDLSVYWYQQSLDQGLQFLIQYYNGEERAKGNILERFSAQQFPDLHSELNLSSLELGDSALYFCASSVKPGPGEAFFGQGTRLTVV.

The chain uses TRBV3-1 (or the pseudogene TRBV3-2) and TRBJ2-2; the D is unclear. This CDR3 has 16 residues. V was trimmed by 1 base and J by 1 base, leaving 10 bases between them. Germline V CDR1 and CDR2: LGHDT, YNNKEL (reference sequence). CDR3 in DNA: TGTGCCAGCAGCCAAGGGGTGAGGAGGAACACCGGGGAGCTGTTTTTT. Its translation: CASSQGVRRNTGELFF.

The V and J genes are TRBV2 and TRBJ1-6, with 7 bases aligning to TRBD1. The CDR3 is 13 residues long. The trim removed 6 bases at V and 8 bases at J, leaving 4 bases unmatched. Germline lookup yields CDR1 SNHLY and CDR2 FYNNEI. This CDR3 reads CASSRDRDSPLHF. Here the CDR3 DNA reads TGTGCCAGCAGCCGGGACAGAGATTCACCCCTCCACTTT.

In its sample, this clone was seen once. This chain uses TRBV19 with TRBJ2-5, with 7 bases matching TRBD1. This CDR3 spans 16 amino acids. Trimming removed 6 bases from V and 5 bases from J; junction bases left unmatched: 15. Germline-derived CDR1 and CDR2 are LNHDA and SQIVND (reference sequence). CDR3 region: CASRRRSGQTRETQYF. CDR3 sequence (DNA): TGTGCCAGTAGGAGGAGATCGGGACAGACGAGGGAGACCCAGTACTTC.

This clone was recorded once. The CDR3, as DNA: TGTGCCAGCTCACCGGGGACAGGGGGAGCCTACGAGCAGTACTTC. The encoded protein is CASSPGTGGAYEQYF. The J gene is TRBJ2-7, the V gene TRBV18; 11 bases fit TRBD1. The CDR3 loop spans 15 amino acids. Germline values: CDR1 KGHSH, CDR2 LQKENI. With 3 bases clipped from V and 2 bases from J, the junction kept 3 bases outside the gene matches.

This chain connects TRBV7-8 to TRBJ2-7, with D possibly TRBD2 on 6 matching bases. The CDR3 is 14 residues long. Germline V CDR1 and CDR2: SGHVS, FQNEAQ. The V gene lost 5 bases and the J gene lost 3 bases, with 14 bases spanning the gap. The CDR3, as DNA: TGTGCCAGCAGCCAACTGGGACTTAACTACGAGCAGTACTTC. Protein product: CASSQLGLNYEQYF.

The sample holds one count of this clone. The chain uses TRBV18 and TRBJ2-1; possible D gene TRBD1, 5 bases. V gave up 3 bases and J gave up 7 bases, with 16 bases separating them. This CDR3 is built from 15 residues. The germline CDR1 and CDR2 sequences are KGHSH and LQKENI. Written as DNA, the CDR3 is TGTGCCAGCTCACCGTGGCAGGGAAATAAGAATGAGCAGTTCTTC. Its translation: CASSPWQGNKNEQFF. The full variable domain, its missing parts supplied by reference TRBV18 and TRBJ2-1, is NAGVMQNPRHLVRRRGQEARLRCSPMKGHSHVYWYRQLPEEGLKFMVYLQKENIIDESGMPKERFSAEFPKEGPSILRIQQVVRGDSAAYFCASSPWQGNKNEQFFGPGTRLTVL.

The chain has TRBV5-4 and TRBJ1-2; D uncertain. This CDR3 is 15 amino acids long. Germline V gene data show CDR1 as SGHNT and CDR2 as YYREEE (reference sequence). Trimming removed 0 bases at V and 7 bases at J, with 16 bases between. CDR3 protein: CASSLAPQWPSGYTF. Here the CDR3 DNA reads TGTGCCAGCAGCTTGGCGCCCCAATGGCCGAGTGGCTACACCTTC. The full variable domain, in which reference TRBV5-4 and TRBJ1-2 provide the parts outside the CDR3, is ETGVTQSPTHLIKTRGQQVTLRCSSQSGHNTVSWYQQALGQGPQFIFQYYREEENGRGNFPPRFSGLQFPNYSSELNVNALELDDSALYLCASSLAPQWPSGYTFGSGTRLTVV.

This rearrangement joins TRBV7-3 to TRBJ2-3; maybe TRBD1 (6 bases). The V end lost 2 bases, the J end lost 3 bases, and 9 bases lay between the germline ends. The V gene's germline CDR1 is SGHTA and CDR2 FQGTGA. This CDR3 has 14 residues. The CDR3 DNA reads TGTGCCAGCAGCTTACAGGGGACAACAGATACGCAGTATTTT. Amino acids: CASSLQGTTDTQYF.

The rearrangement links TRBV30 to TRBJ1-6; a possible D gene is TRBD1 (5 bases). The CDR3 length is 15 residues. CDR1 GTSNPN and CDR2 SVGIG come from the germline V gene (reference sequence). V was pared by 1 base and J by 0 bases, with 7 bases between. CDR3 loop: CAWSGGSSYNSPLHF. The CDR3 region has the DNA TGTGCCTGGAGTGGGGGCAGCTCCTATAATTCACCCCTCCACTTT. Full variable domain (remainder filled in from reference TRBV30 and TRBJ1-6): SQTIHQWPATLVQPVGSPLSLECTVEGTSNPNLYWYRQAAGRGLQLLFYSVGIGQISSEVPQNLSASRPQDRQFILSSKKLLLSDSGFYLCAWSGGSSYNSPLHFGNGTRLTVT.

The CDR3 is CASSTPLLRDTFTDTQYF. The CDR3 nucleotides are TGCGCCAGCAGCACACCTCTCCTCCGGGACACTTTCACAGATACGCAGTATTTT. The chain couples TRBV5-1 to TRBJ2-3, with D possibly TRBD1 on 6 matching bases. V lost 4 bases and J lost 2, with 23 bases in between. CDR3 length: 18 residues. Germline values: CDR1 SGHRS, CDR2 YFSETQ.

This clone was observed once. One end of the junction varies from germline; a read error may be responsible. The chain is built from TRBV7-7 and TRBJ2-3; D possibly corresponds to TRBD1 (5 bases). This CDR3 region has 9 residues. CDR1 SSHAT and CDR2 FNYEAQ come from the germline V gene (reference sequence). The CDR3 bases are TGCAAAGGGGTAGATACGCAGTATTTT. As protein: CKGVDTQYF. Full variable domain (missing parts from reference TRBV7-7 and TRBJ2-3): GAGVSQSPRYKVTKRGQDVTLRCDPISSHATLYWYQQALGQGPEFLTYFNYEAQPDKSGLPSDRFSAERPEGSISTLTIQRTEQRDSAMYRCKGVDTQYFGPGTRLTVL.

The chain couples TRBV2 to TRBJ2-2; D is perhaps TRBD1 (6 bases). CDR3 length equals 14 residues. Between the trimmed V and J ends, which lost 3 bases and 4 bases, there was a span of 9 bases. Germline CDR1 is SNHLY and CDR2 is FYNNEI. CDR3 loop: CASSDRGTTGELFF. The CDR3 DNA reads as TGTGCCAGCAGTGATAGGGGGACCACCGGGGAGCTGTTTTTT.

This chain connects TRBV6-4 to TRBJ2-1; 8 nucleotides agree with TRBD1. This CDR3 spans 15 amino acids. J gave up 7 bases and V 5 bases, and 10 bases lay outside the gene matches. Per germline, CDR1 MRHNA and CDR2 SNTAGT. CDR3 protein: CASSPTGGIRNEQFF. The CDR3 nucleotides read TGTGCCAGCAGTCCTACAGGGGGAATTAGGAATGAGCAGTTCTTC.

The CDR3 is CASSRGTSGNTIYF. CDR3 nucleotides: TGTGCCAGTAGTCGAGGGACGTCTGGAAACACCATATATTTT. The chain links TRBV19 to TRBJ1-3; D possibly corresponds to TRBD1 (5 bases). In germline, CDR1 is LNHDA, CDR2 SQIVND (reference sequence). V lost 5 bases and J 1 base, leaving 9 bases between the germline ends. The CDR3 sequence is 14 residues long.

This clone turned up a few times. The chain combines TRBV10-1 with TRBJ2-7; weak D call: TRBD1 (5 bases). Germline V gene data show CDR1 as WNHNN and CDR2 as SYGVQD (reference sequence). The CDR3 runs 13 residues. V lost 4 bases, J lost 1 base, and 8 bases lay in between. CDR3 protein: CASSVGVSYEQYF. The CDR3 DNA reads TGCGCCAGCAGTGTAGGGGTTTCCTACGAGCAGTACTTC.

This clone has only a few counts. The genes are TRBV18 and TRBJ2-7; the match to TRBD2 covers 13 bases. The CDR3 totals 17 residues. CDR1 and CDR2 from the germline V gene are KGHSH and LQKENI. V gave up 5 bases and J gave up 3 bases; unmatched junction bases: 10. CDR3 loop: CASSTVGTSGVRYEQYF. Written as DNA, the CDR3 is TGTGCCAGCTCAACTGTGGGGACTAGCGGGGTACGCTACGAGCAGTACTTC.

The genes are TRBV7-9 and TRBJ2-3; a weak D match, TRBD2 (7 bases). CDR1 and CDR2 from the germline V gene are SEHNR and FQNEAQ (reference sequence). The CDR3 totals 16 residues. Deletions cut 5 bases from V and 4 bases from J, with 19 bases between. The CDR3 spells CASSLLGGATPDTQYF. CDR3 DNA: TGTGCCAGCAGCCTACTAGGGGGGGCAACCCCAGATACGCAGTATTTT.

V usage is TRBV10-3 and J usage is TRBJ1-5; no clear D gene. Germline lookup yields CDR1 ENHRY and CDR2 SYGVKD. V was pared by 3 bases and J by 4 bases, with 10 bases between. The CDR3 spans 14 residues. The CDR3 nucleotides are TGTGCCATCAGTGAAGAGCCCTCTAATCAGCCCCAGCATTTT. Translated, it gives CAISEEPSNQPQHF.

V is TRBV7-9 and J is TRBJ2-7; 7 nucleotides align to TRBD1. CDR3 length equals 12 residues. The germline V gene encodes CDR1 SEHNR and CDR2 FQNEAQ (reference sequence). Unmatched junction bases numbered 2, after V lost 3 bases and J lost 6 bases. The DNA of the CDR3 is TGTGCCAGCAGCTTGACAGGGTTCGAGCAGTACTTC. Its protein is CASSLTGFEQYF. The full variable domain, in which reference TRBV7-9 and TRBJ2-7 provide the parts outside the CDR3, is DTGVSQNPRHKITKRGQNVTFRCDPISEHNRLYWYRQTLGQGPEFLTYFQNEAQLEKSRLLSDRFSAERPKGSFSTLEIQRTEQGDSAMYLCASSLTGFEQYFGPGTRLTVT.

The CDR3: CASSPGGPREQYF. The DNA for the CDR3 is TGTGCCAGCAGCCCAGGGGGCCCTCGGGAGCAGTACTTC. The V call is TRBV3-1 (or the pseudogene TRBV3-2), the J call TRBJ2-7; 8 nucleotides agree with TRBD1. Germline V gene sequence: CDR1 LGHDT, CDR2 YNNKEL (reference sequence). The CDR3 contains 13 residues. With 4 bases clipped from V and 7 bases from J, the junction kept 6 bases outside the gene matches.